The rows below give T cell receptor beta chains drawn from one sample of a study of blood T cell repertoires in COVID-19. Clones were read by immunoSEQ multiplex PCR, and TCRdb kept only the in-frame ones, dropping some. The sample contains 250,000 to 350,000 clones, approximately 91% of which appear only once. Sequencing used peripheral blood. These receptors all stem from a woman in her thirties or forties who had recovered from COVID-19. Each CDR3 is given with its conserved first and last residue. The order of the fields is V gene, J gene, CDR3 protein.

TRBV4-1,TRBJ1-5,CASSQDFSGGMGQPQHF
TRBV5-6,TRBJ2-7,CASSLKPSGRYEQYF
TRBV29-1,TRBJ2-7,CSVSTQGHEQYF
TRBV30,TRBJ2-7,CAWREAGGFYPYEQYF
TRBV27,TRBJ2-5,CASSLSQGGRRGRTQETQYF
TRBV3-1/TRBV3-2,TRBJ1-1,CASSQVYGTGLRAFF
TRBV30,TRBJ1-5,CAWSTSVNQPQHF
TRBV11-2,TRBJ1-5,CASSLDRNQPQHF
TRBV9,TRBJ2-7,CASSVAAGPYEQYF
TRBV18,TRBJ1-1,CASSPREGVVAEAFF
TRBV11-3,TRBJ2-7,CASSTAGTRGEQYF
TRBV7-9,TRBJ2-1,CASSPSSGRFYNEQFF
TRBV3-1/TRBV3-2,TRBJ1-1,CASSQESGRSVSTEAFF
TRBV30,TRBJ2-5,CAWSIGTNKETQYF
TRBV3-1/TRBV3-2,TRBJ1-1,CASSRRSEAFF
TRBV7-3,TRBJ2-5,CASSPAGGETQYF
TRBV24-1,TRBJ2-3,CATPTERVLPFETDTQYF
TRBV6-5,TRBJ2-3,CASMDKYTDTQYF
TRBV7-7,TRBJ2-5,CASSAQPSGETQYF
TRBV10-1,TRBJ2-7,CASTGGWVALHF
TRBV30,TRBJ1-6,CAWSAPGTGASPLHF
TRBV6-1,TRBJ2-7,CASSELRGEQYF